A single sample gave rise to the 8 T cell receptor beta chains below, sequenced in a study of blood T cell repertoires in COVID-19. Produced via immunoSEQ multiplex PCR; TCRdb's table is partial and in-frame only. This sample has roughly 140,000 clones; about 79% occur once, and the top ten carry roughly a tenth. Sequenced: peripheral blood. All receptors derive from a man between 60 and 75 years old with active or convalescent COVID-19.

This chain joins TRBV2 and TRBJ1-6; no firm D call. This CDR3 is built from 15 residues. The germline gives CDR1 SNHLY, CDR2 FYNNEI. The V and J ends lost 4 bases and 10 bases respectively, with 17 bases between them. For the CDR3, the DNA is TGTGCCAGCAGTGGATTGGTGGCCGGGGTATCACCCCTCCACTTT. Its translation: CASSGLVAGVSPLHF.

This chain joins TRBV4-3 and TRBJ1-5; possibly TRBD1 for D (6 bases). CDR1 is LGHNA and CDR2 is YSLEER in the germline V gene. The V end was cut by 0 bases, the J end by 3 bases, with 12 bases between. This CDR3 region has 16 residues. CDR3 nucleotides: TGCGCCAGCAGCCAAGATTGGGGACACCCCAATCAGCCCCAGCATTTT. Translation gives CASSQDWGHPNQPQHF.

The genes are TRBV2 and TRBJ1-2; possible D gene TRBD1, 6 bases. CDR3 size: 12 residues. The V end lost 7 bases, the J end lost 5 bases, and 11 bases lay between the germline ends. The germline V gene encodes CDR1 SNHLY and CDR2 FYNNEI. CDR3 sequence reads: CASIIGGYGYTF. For the CDR3, the DNA is TGTGCCAGCATTATAGGGGGATATGGCTACACCTTC.

This chain joins TRBV19 and TRBJ2-7; maybe TRBD2 (6 bases). CDR1 and CDR2 from the germline V gene are LNHDA and SQIVND (reference sequence). There are 13 residues in the CDR3. The V gene lost 5 bases and the J gene lost 2 bases, with 10 bases spanning the gap. The CDR3: CASSLGLTYEQYF. CDR3 nucleotides: TGTGCCAGTAGTTTGGGACTTACCTACGAGCAGTACTTC.

The V gene is TRBV29-1, the J gene TRBJ2-2; 10 bases match TRBD1. The CDR3 consists of 15 residues. Per the germline V gene, CDR1 is SQVTM and CDR2 is ANQGSEA. Trimming took 3 bases from V and 6 from J; bases not matched to a gene: 7. CDR3 sequence (DNA): TGCAGCGTTGAGGGAGGACAGGGGGTCTCCGGGGAGCTGTTTTTT. This codes for CSVEGGQGVSGELFF.

V usage is TRBV27 and J usage is TRBJ2-3, with 8 bases that match TRBD2. Germline trimming cut 5 bases from V and 3 bases from J; bases unmatched to any gene: 10. The CDR3 loop spans 16 amino acids. The germline gives CDR1 MNHEY, CDR2 SMNVEV (reference sequence). The CDR3 protein is CASSKSGSGTTDTQYF. CDR3 bases: TGTGCCAGCAGTAAATCGGGTAGCGGGACGACAGATACGCAGTATTTT.

The V gene is TRBV15, the J gene TRBJ1-4; D is possibly TRBD1 (6 bases). This CDR3 spans 16 amino acids. CDR1 and CDR2 (germline): LNHNV, YYDKDF (reference sequence). The V end was cut by 2 bases, the J end by 4 bases, with 14 bases between. CDR3 sequence (DNA): TGTGCCACCAGCAGACCAAGGACAGAAGTTAATGAAAAACTGTTTTTT. This gives the protein CATSRPRTEVNEKLFF.

The chain recombines TRBV2 with TRBJ2-6, with D possibly being TRBD1 (6 bases). The ends were cut back, 3 bases at V and 8 bases at J, with 14 bases in the middle. The germline CDR1 and CDR2 sequences are SNHLY and FYNNEI. This CDR3 has 15 residues. The CDR3 sequence: CASSDGQGLSNVLTF. As DNA, the CDR3 is TGTGCCAGCAGTGATGGCCAGGGGTTGTCCAACGTCCTGACTTTC.